These 24 T cell receptor beta chains share one sample of origin, sequenced in a study of T cells in Graves' hyperthyroidism and ophthalmopathy. RNA transcripts were the template for amplifying TCR beta CDR3 regions. First-round RT-PCR of the TCR CDR3 relied on the HTBI primer set. One entry per CDR3 protein results from TCRdb running MiXCR on the multiplex PCR reads. This table holds some 490,000 distinct CDR3 sequences, roughly 22% found once. Input material: blood. These receptors all come from a woman aged 70-85 years with Graves' ophthalmopathy.

The chain recombines TRBV9 with TRBJ1-1; D possibly corresponds to TRBD1 (5 bases). Trimming removed 0 bases at V and 5 bases at J, with 11 bases between. Germline V gene sequence: CDR1 SGDLS, CDR2 YYNGEE. The CDR3 is 14 amino acids. The CDR3 DNA is TGTGCCAGCAGCGTAGGGGGGGAGTCAACTGAAGCTTTCTTT. Translation gives CASSVGGESTEAFF.

This clonotype has only a few counts. J is TRBJ1-5 and V is TRBV12-3 or TRBV12-4, with 7 bases matching TRBD1. The CDR3 covers 16 residues. V trimming: 0 bases; J trimming: 3 bases; junction bases outside the gene matches: 5. This chain's CDR3 is CASSLAAGQNNQPQHF. DNA for the CDR3: TGTGCCAGCAGTTTAGCGGCGGGACAGAACAATCAGCCCCAGCATTTT.

This clonotype was detected only a few times. J is TRBJ1-2 and V is TRBV20-1; TRBD1 agrees at 8 bases. This CDR3 comprises 14 residues. The germline gives CDR1 DFQATT, CDR2 SNEGSKA (reference sequence). The ends lost 7 bases at V and 2 bases at J; junction bases unmatched: 9. Here the CDR3 reads CSGVTGTGNYGYTF. CDR3 sequence (DNA): TGCAGTGGGGTTACCGGGACAGGAAACTATGGCTACACCTTC.

This clonotype was seen only a few times. Here the CDR3 DNA reads TGCAGTGCTACCCGGACAGGCGGGGAGCAGTACTTC. Residues: CSATRTGGEQYF. The chain recombines TRBV20-1 with TRBJ2-7, with TRBD1 matching 7 bases. Germline V gene data show CDR1 as DFQATT and CDR2 as SNEGSKA (reference sequence). The CDR3 is made up of 12 amino acids. The V and J ends lost 4 bases and 7 bases, in that order; junction bases with no gene match: 7.

The chain is built from TRBV7-9 and TRBJ2-7, with 10 bases that match TRBD1. The trim removed 4 bases at V and 0 bases at J, leaving 3 bases unmatched. Looked up from germline, CDR1 is SEHNR and CDR2 is FQNEAQ (reference sequence). The CDR3 sequence is 15 residues long. The DNA of the CDR3 is TGTGCCAGCAGCTGGGACAGGGGCGTCTCCTACGAGCAGTACTTC. Residues: CASSWDRGVSYEQYF.

This clonotype was found many times. The chain joins TRBV12-3 or TRBV12-4 to TRBJ2-2, with TRBD2 matching over 8 bases. There are 15 residues in the CDR3. The trim removed 5 bases at V and 3 bases at J, leaving 5 bases unmatched. CDR3 in amino acids: CASSPAGADTGELFF. The CDR3 coding sequence is TGTGCCAGCAGTCCAGCGGGAGCGGACACCGGGGAGCTGTTTTTT.

The gene calls are TRBV19 and TRBJ1-1; 8 bases are a match to TRBD1. The ends lost 4 bases at V and 0 bases at J; junction bases unmatched: 10. The CDR3 runs 17 residues. CDR1 LNHDA and CDR2 SQIVND come from the germline V gene (reference sequence). CDR3 bases: TGTGCCAGTAGTAACCCCCAGGGGGCAGCTATGAACACTGAAGCTTTCTTT. Its translation is CASSNPQGAAMNTEAFF.

The CDR3 is CSAQDRRGNQPQHF. CDR3 in DNA: TGCAGTGCGCAGGACAGGAGGGGCAATCAGCCCCAGCATTTT. This chain joins TRBV20-1 and TRBJ1-5, with 7 bases matching TRBD1. V was pared by 6 bases and J by 2 bases, with 7 bases of the junction left unmatched. The germline V gene encodes CDR1 DFQATT and CDR2 SNEGSKA (reference sequence). The CDR3 has 14 amino acids.

This clonotype was detected a few times. This sequence joins TRBV5-1 and TRBJ2-1; TRBD2 agrees at 12 bases. The CDR3 spans 15 residues. Germline V gene data show CDR1 as SGHRS and CDR2 as YFSETQ. Trimming took 4 bases from V and 7 from J; bases not matched to a gene: 6. The CDR3 here is CASSTSSGRANEQFF. The CDR3 coding sequence is TGCGCCAGCAGCACGTCTAGCGGGAGGGCGAATGAGCAGTTCTTC.

The chain is built from TRBV7-2 and TRBJ2-7, with 14 bases fitting TRBD2. There are 14 residues in the CDR3. V was clipped by 1 base and J by 9 bases; unmatched bases: 2. Germline-derived CDR1 and CDR2 are SGHTA and FQGNSA. CDR3 bases: TGTGCCAGCAGCTTAGTGGGGACTAGCGGGAGGCAGTACTTC. Residues: CASSLVGTSGRQYF.

In this sample, this clonotype turned up a few times. This chain joins TRBV9 and TRBJ2-1, with 10 bases matching TRBD2. The germline CDR1 and CDR2 sequences are SGDLS and YYNGEE. J lost 9 bases, V lost 4 bases, and 13 bases had no gene match. This CDR3 has 16 amino acids. DNA for the CDR3: TGTGCCAGCAGCCCCCCAATGGCTAGCGGGAGTATTGAGCAGTTCTTC. This sequence encodes CASSPPMASGSIEQFF.

This clonotype was seen once. This chain links TRBV20-1 with TRBJ2-1; 9 bases agree with TRBD2. J lost 8 bases, V lost 0 bases, and 8 bases had no gene match. Germline values: CDR1 DFQATT, CDR2 SNEGSKA (reference sequence). The CDR3 contains 15 residues. The CDR3 DNA reads as TGCAGTGCTAGAGATTTTAGCGGGAGAATCTATGAGCAGTTCTTC. Protein product: CSARDFSGRIYEQFF.

This clonotype was recorded a few times. The chain employs TRBV28 and TRBJ1-5; 8 bases fit TRBD1. There are 16 residues in the CDR3. Germline V gene lookup returns CDR1 MDHEN and CDR2 SYDVKM. Trimming removed 4 bases from V and 7 bases from J; junction bases left unmatched: 12. CDR3 amino acids: CASSYTGTGGGQPQHF. CDR3 nucleotides: TGTGCCAGCAGTTACACGGGGACAGGCGGAGGACAGCCCCAGCATTTT. Based on the CDR3 plus reference TRBV28 and TRBJ1-5, the full variable domain is DVKVTQSSRYLVKRTGEKVFLECVQDMDHENMFWYRQDPGLGLRLIYFSYDVKMKEKGDIPEGYSVSREKKERFSLILESASTNQTSMYLCASSYTGTGGGQPQHFGDGTRLSIL.

The chain combines TRBV9 with TRBJ1-2; unclear D gene. The germline gives CDR1 SGDLS, CDR2 YYNGEE. The CDR3 has 16 residues. V was trimmed by 0 bases and J by 4 bases, leaving 16 bases between them. CDR3 coding DNA: TGTGCCAGCAGCGTAGAGGCAGATTATACTCCCTATGGCTACACCTTC. Translated, it gives CASSVEADYTPYGYTF.

This clonotype showed up many times. The rearrangement uses TRBV28 and TRBJ2-7; TRBD1 agrees at 9 bases. Germline lookup yields CDR1 MDHEN and CDR2 SYDVKM. The ends lost 5 bases at V and 0 bases at J; junction bases unmatched: 8. CDR3 size: 16 residues. The CDR3 region is CASSTPQGAISYEQYF. CDR3 nucleotides: TGTGCCAGCAGTACGCCACAGGGGGCGATCTCCTACGAGCAGTACTTC.

This clonotype was seen a handful of times. The chain's CDR3 is CASSLVAGVWGNEQFF. CDR3 sequence (DNA): TGTGCCAGCAGCTTAGTTGCGGGAGTGTGGGGCAATGAGCAGTTCTTC. The chain uses TRBV7-6 and TRBJ2-1; 7 bases agree with TRBD2. CDR1 SGHVS and CDR2 FNYEAQ come from the germline V gene. This CDR3 has 16 amino acids. The ends lost 1 base at V and 6 bases at J; junction bases unmatched: 9. Full variable domain (remainder filled in from reference TRBV7-6 and TRBJ2-1): GAGVSQSPRYKVTKRGQDVALRCDPISGHVSLYWYRQALGQGPEFLTYFNYEAQQDKSGLPNDRFSAERPEGSISTLTIQRTEQRDSAMYRCASSLVAGVWGNEQFFGPGTRLTVL.

This clonotype was picked up a small number of times. This chain links TRBV9 with TRBJ2-3; 8 bases line up with TRBD2. The germline gives CDR1 SGDLS, CDR2 YYNGEE. V dropped 0 bases and J dropped 4; count of bases not matched to a gene: 1. The CDR3 length is 14 residues. The CDR3 DNA sequence: TGTGCCAGCAGCGTAGCGGGAGGGTCAGATACGCAGTATTTT. This translates into CASSVAGGSDTQYF.

The CDR3 here is CASSLAGVGAAGQFF. CDR3 sequence (DNA): TGTGCCAGCAGCTTAGCGGGAGTGGGGGCCGCGGGGCAGTTCTTC. The V gene is TRBV7-2, the J gene TRBJ2-1, with D possibly TRBD1 on 6 matching bases. Germline V gene data show CDR1 as SGHTA and CDR2 as FQGNSA. Between the trimmed V and J ends, which lost 0 bases and 12 bases, there was a span of 18 bases. The CDR3 runs 15 residues.

V gene TRBV9 combines with J gene TRBJ2-3; 7 positions agree with TRBD2. The J segment lost 2 bases and the V segment lost 4 bases, leaving 7 bases of the junction unmatched. The CDR3 length is 15 residues. CDR1 is SGDLS, CDR2 YYNGEE, per germline. Written as DNA, the CDR3 is TGTGCCAGCAGCTGGGGAGGGCTACACACAGATACGCAGTATTTT. Its protein is CASSWGGLHTDTQYF.

Ten or more counts support this clonotype. The chain uses TRBV12-3 or TRBV12-4 and TRBJ1-1, with TRBD1 identical over 8 bases. The junction had 7 bases not matched to a gene; V was cut back by 6 bases and J by 4 bases. This CDR3 is 14 amino acids long. This CDR3 is CASRTGQGSTEAFF. The CDR3, as DNA: TGTGCCAGCAGAACCGGACAGGGTAGCACTGAAGCTTTCTTT.

This clonotype was seen more than once but under ten times. The CDR3 DNA follows: TGTGCTAGTGGTTCCCGGGGACGGACCTACGAGCAGTACTTC. Encoded protein: CASGSRGRTYEQYF. This chain connects TRBV12-5 to TRBJ2-7, with D possibly being TRBD1 or TRBD2 (5 bases each). V shed 4 bases and J shed 2 bases, with 12 bases lying between them. Germline CDR1 reads LGHNT; CDR2 reads FRNRAP. The length of the CDR3 is 14 residues.

This clonotype was found a few times. V and J are TRBV12-3 or TRBV12-4 and TRBJ1-2; D is undetermined. CDR3 length: 14 amino acids. V dropped 3 bases and J dropped 3 bases, with 11 bases sitting between them. The CDR3 DNA sequence: TGTGCCAGCAGTTTTAGGGATTTGGACTATGGCTACACCTTC. This sequence encodes CASSFRDLDYGYTF.

This clonotype came up a few times. The DNA for the CDR3 is TGCGCCAGCACTTCTCGGGGAAACACCATATATTTT. The encoded protein is CASTSRGNTIYF. The rearrangement joins TRBV10-1 to TRBJ1-3; no reliable D call. V was shortened by 7 bases and J by 4 bases, with 8 bases between the two germline ends. This CDR3 is 12 amino acids long. CDR1 is WNHNN, CDR2 SYGVQD, per germline (reference sequence).

This clonotype occurred a few times. This chain uses TRBV18 with TRBJ1-1; no reliable D call. Germline CDR1 KGHSH, CDR2 LQKENI. V was cut by 3 bases and J by 7 bases, with 9 bases left in between. CDR3 length: 12 amino acids. The DNA of the CDR3 is TGTGCCAGCTCACCGGAGGGCTTTGAAGCTTTCTTT. Amino acid sequence: CASSPEGFEAFF.